This T cell receptor beta chain was recorded in a study of early T cells in non-severe SARS-CoV-2 infection. About the study: Chains were unpaired, as sequencing was done on bulk RNA from unsorted whole blood.

This CDR3 region has 12 residues. CDR1 MDHEN and CDR2 SYDVKM come from the germline V gene. The V and J ends lost 1 base and 3 bases respectively, with 4 bases between them. General study findings and limits: There was a bias toward anti-spike CD8 responses in VDJdb matching, which missed private and CD4 specificities.

In the library, individual cDNA molecules carried attached unique molecular identifiers. TCRdb passed the 5' RACE reads through MiXCR, listing each CDR3 protein once. Of tens of thousands of distinct CDR3 sequences in the sample, roughly 6% were seen once. In its sample, this clonotype was seen a few times. The antigen remains undetermined. This TCR came from an adult who was a healthcare worker with PCR-confirmed SARS-CoV-2 infection or an uninfected control (not recorded which). The chain uses TRBV28 and TRBJ2-7, with D uncertain. Sequenced: whole blood. CDR3 region: CASSLSNYEQYF. The CDR3 region has the DNA TGTGCCAGCAGTTTATCCAACTACGAGCAGTACTTC.